This TCR beta chain was recorded in a study of human T cells and chemical hapten exposure. Study overall: Each patient's scalp received weekly diphenylcyclopropenone throughout the approximately 25-week study. The patients, most of them female, presented with alopecia areata, totalis or universalis.

Time point: pre-sensitization, week 0. Sample treatment: therapeutic diphenylcyclopropenone sensitization with weekly scalp DPC. TCRdb itself ran the RACE reads through MiXCR, one entry per CDR3 protein. The sample carries 200,000 to 300,000 distinct CDR3 sequences, 8.6% recorded once. This clonotype was seen more than once but under ten times. V was trimmed by 9 bases and J by 6 bases, leaving 20 bases between them. This CDR3 contains 15 residues. In germline, CDR1 is MNHEY, CDR2 SVGAGI. The source of this sequence is a woman in her 40s with alopecia areata. Some clones in this sample may be carry-over from other donors' samples. The specimen was whole blood, collected in connection with sensitization to the hapten diphenylcyclopropenone (DPC). This chain joins TRBV6-5 and TRBJ2-2; a possible D gene is TRBD2 (5 bases). The CDR3 nucleotides read TGTGCCAGTCGCGAGTTTCGGACTGGGTCCGGGGAGCTGTTTTTT. This codes for CASREFRTGSGELFF.